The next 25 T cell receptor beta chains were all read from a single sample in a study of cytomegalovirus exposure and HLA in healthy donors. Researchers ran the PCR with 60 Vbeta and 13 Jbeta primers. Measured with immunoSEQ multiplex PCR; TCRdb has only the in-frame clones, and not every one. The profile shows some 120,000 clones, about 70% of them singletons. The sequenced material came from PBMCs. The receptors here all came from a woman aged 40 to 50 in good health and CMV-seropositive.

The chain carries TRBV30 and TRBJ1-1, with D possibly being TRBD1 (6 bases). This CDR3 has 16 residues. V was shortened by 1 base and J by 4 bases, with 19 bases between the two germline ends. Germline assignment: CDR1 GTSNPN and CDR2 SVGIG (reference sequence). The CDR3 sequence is CAWSALGGGGSTEAFF. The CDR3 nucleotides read TGTGCCTGGAGTGCCCTGGGGGGAGGGGGGAGCACTGAAGCTTTCTTT.

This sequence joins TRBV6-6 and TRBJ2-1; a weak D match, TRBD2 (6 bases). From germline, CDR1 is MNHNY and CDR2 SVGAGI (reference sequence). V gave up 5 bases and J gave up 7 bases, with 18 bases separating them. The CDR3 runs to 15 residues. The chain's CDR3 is CASSKPGLGGNEQFF. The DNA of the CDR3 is TGTGCCAGCAGTAAACCGGGACTTGGCGGGAATGAGCAGTTCTTC.

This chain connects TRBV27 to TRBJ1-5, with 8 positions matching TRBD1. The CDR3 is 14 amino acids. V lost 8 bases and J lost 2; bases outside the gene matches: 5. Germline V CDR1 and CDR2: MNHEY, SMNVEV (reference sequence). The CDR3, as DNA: TGTGCCAGCGGAACAGGGGGAGGCAATCAGCCCCAGCATTTT. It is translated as CASGTGGGNQPQHF.

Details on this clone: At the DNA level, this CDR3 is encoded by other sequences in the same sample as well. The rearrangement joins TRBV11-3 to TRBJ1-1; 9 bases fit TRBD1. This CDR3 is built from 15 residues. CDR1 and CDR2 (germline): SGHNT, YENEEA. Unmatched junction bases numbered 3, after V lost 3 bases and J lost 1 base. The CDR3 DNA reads TGTGCCAGCAGCTTGGGACAGGGCAGGAACACTGAAGCTTTCTTT. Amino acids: CASSLGQGRNTEAFF.

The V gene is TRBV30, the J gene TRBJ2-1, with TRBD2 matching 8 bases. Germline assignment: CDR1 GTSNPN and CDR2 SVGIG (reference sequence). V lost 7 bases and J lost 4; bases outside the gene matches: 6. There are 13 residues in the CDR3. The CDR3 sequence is CAFTSGSYNEQFF. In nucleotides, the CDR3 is TGTGCCTTTACTAGCGGCTCTTACAATGAGCAGTTCTTC.

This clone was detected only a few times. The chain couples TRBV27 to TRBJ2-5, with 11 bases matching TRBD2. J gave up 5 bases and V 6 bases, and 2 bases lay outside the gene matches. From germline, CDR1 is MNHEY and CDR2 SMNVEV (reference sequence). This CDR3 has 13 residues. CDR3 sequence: CASRTSGKETQYF. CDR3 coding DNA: TGTGCCAGCAGGACTAGCGGGAAGGAGACCCAGTACTTC.

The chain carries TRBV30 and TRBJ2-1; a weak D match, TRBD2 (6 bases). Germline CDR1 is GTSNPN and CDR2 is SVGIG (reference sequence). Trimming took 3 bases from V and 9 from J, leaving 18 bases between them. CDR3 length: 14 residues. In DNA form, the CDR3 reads TGTGCCTGGAGGGGCGGGGCCCAGTCGAGTGAGCAGTTCTTC. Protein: CAWRGGAQSSEQFF.

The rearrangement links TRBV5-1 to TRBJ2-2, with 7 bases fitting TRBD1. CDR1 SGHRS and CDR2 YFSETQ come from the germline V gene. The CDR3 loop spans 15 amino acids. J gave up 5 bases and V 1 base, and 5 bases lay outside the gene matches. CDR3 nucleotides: TGCGCCAGCAGCTTGAGACAGGGCCAAACCGGGGAGCTGTTTTTT. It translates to CASSLRQGQTGELFF.

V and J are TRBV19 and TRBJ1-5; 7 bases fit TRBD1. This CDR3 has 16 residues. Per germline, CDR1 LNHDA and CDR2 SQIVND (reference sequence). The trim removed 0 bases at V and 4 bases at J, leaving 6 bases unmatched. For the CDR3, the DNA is TGTGCCAGTAGTATAGATCTGGACAGGACAAATCAGCCCCAGCATTTT. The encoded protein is CASSIDLDRTNQPQHF.

CDR3 protein: CASSLGDSYEQYF. CDR3 DNA sequence: TGTGCCAGCAGCTTAGGGGACAGCTACGAGCAGTACTTC. The rearrangement links TRBV11-3 to TRBJ2-7; TRBD1 matches 7 bases. This CDR3 spans 13 amino acids. The germline CDR1 and CDR2 sequences are SGHNT and YENEEA. With V trimmed by 1 base and J by 3 bases, 0 bases remained unmatched.

The CDR3 here is CASSDQGFGNTIYF. The DNA of the CDR3 is TGTGCCAGCAGTGATCAGGGCTTCGGAAACACCATATATTTT. The chain combines TRBV25-1 with TRBJ1-3, with D perhaps TRBD1 (5 bases). Trimming took off 3 bases at V and 4 bases at J, with 10 bases between the two ends. Germline CDR1 is MGHDK and CDR2 is SYGVNS. The CDR3 length is 14 residues.

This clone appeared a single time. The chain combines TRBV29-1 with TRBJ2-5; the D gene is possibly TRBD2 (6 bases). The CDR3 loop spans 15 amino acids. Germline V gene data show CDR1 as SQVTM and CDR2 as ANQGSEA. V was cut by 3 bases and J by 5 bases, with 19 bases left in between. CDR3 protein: CSVEGGGFGVETQYF. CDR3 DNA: TGCAGCGTTGAGGGGGGTGGGTTCGGCGTGGAGACCCAGTACTTC.

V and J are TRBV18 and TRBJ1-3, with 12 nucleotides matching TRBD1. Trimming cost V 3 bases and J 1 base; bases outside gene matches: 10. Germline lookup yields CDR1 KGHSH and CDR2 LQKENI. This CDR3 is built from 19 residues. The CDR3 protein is CASSPAGTGGAGSGNTIYF. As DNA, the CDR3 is TGTGCCAGCTCACCCGCCGGGACAGGGGGCGCAGGGTCTGGAAACACCATATATTTT.

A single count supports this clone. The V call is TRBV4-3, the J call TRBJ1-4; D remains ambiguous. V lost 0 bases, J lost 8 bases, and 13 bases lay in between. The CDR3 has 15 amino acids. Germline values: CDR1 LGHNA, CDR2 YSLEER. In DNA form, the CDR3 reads TGCGCCAGCAGCCAAGAGGCAGTGCGGAAGGAAAAACTGTTTTTT. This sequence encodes CASSQEAVRKEKLFF.

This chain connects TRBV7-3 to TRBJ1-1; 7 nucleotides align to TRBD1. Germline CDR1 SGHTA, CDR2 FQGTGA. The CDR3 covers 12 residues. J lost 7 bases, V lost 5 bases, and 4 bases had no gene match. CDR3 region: CASSAWTGEAFF. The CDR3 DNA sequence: TGTGCCAGCAGCGCATGGACAGGTGAAGCTTTCTTT.

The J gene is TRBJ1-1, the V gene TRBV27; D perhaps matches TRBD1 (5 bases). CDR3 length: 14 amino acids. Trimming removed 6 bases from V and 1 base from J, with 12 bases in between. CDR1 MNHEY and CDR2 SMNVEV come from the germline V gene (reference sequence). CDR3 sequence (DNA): TGTGCCAGCAGCCGATGGGGCAAGAACACTGAAGCTTTCTTT. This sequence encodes CASSRWGKNTEAFF.

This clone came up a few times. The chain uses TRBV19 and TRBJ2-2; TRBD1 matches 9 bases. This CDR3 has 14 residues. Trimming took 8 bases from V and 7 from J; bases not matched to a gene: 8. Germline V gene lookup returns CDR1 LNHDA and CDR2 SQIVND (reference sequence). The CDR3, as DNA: TGTGCCAGTTATTACAGGGGGCAAAGCGGGGAGCTGTTTTTT. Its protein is CASYYRGQSGELFF.

The CDR3 bases are TGTGCCAGCAGCTTATCCGGCTACGAGCAGTACTTC. Translating gives CASSLSGYEQYF. The chain joins TRBV5-4 to TRBJ2-7; D remains ambiguous. The CDR3 contains 12 residues. The germline V gene has CDR1 SGHNT and CDR2 YYREEE (reference sequence). The V end was cut by 2 bases, the J end by 3 bases, with 6 bases between.

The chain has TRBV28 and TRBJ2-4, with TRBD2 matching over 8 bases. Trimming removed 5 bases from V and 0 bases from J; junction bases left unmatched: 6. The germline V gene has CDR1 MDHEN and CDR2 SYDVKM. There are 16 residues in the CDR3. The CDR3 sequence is CASSPRGDLAKNIQYF. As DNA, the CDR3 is TGTGCCAGCAGTCCGCGGGGGGACCTAGCCAAAAACATTCAGTACTTC.

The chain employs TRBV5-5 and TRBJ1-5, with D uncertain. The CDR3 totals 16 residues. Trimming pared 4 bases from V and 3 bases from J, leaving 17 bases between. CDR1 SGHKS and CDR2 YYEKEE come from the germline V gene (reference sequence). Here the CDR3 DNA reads TGTGCCAGCAGCCGTCGGGGAATATCCTCCAATCAGCCCCAGCATTTT. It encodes CASSRRGISSNQPQHF.

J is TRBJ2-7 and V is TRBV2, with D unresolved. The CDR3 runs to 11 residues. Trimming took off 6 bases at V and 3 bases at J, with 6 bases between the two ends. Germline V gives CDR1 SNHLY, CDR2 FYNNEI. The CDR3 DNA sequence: TGTGCCAGCAGAAAGAGCTACGAGCAGTACTTC. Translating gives CASRKSYEQYF.

The CDR3 nucleotides are TGTGCCAGCAGTTTACAGGGAAGCTCTGGAAACACCATATATTTT. It specifies CASSLQGSSGNTIYF. The rearrangement links TRBV2 to TRBJ1-3, with D maybe TRBD1 (6 bases). V was clipped by 5 bases and J by 0 bases, with 11 bases between them. Germline V CDR1 and CDR2: SNHLY, FYNNEI. CDR3 length equals 15 residues.

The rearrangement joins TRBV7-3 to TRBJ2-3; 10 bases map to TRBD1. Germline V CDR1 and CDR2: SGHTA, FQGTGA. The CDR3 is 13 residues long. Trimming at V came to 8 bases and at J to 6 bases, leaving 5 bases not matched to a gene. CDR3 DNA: TGTGCCAGCGGGGACAGGGGAAGGGATACGCAGTATTTT. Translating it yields CASGDRGRDTQYF. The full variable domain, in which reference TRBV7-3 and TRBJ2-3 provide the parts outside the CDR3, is GAGVSQTPSNKVTEKGKYVELRCDPISGHTALYWYRQSLGQGPEFLIYFQGTGAADDSGLPNDRFFAVRPEGSVSTLKIQRTERGDSAVYLCASGDRGRDTQYFGPGTRLTVL.

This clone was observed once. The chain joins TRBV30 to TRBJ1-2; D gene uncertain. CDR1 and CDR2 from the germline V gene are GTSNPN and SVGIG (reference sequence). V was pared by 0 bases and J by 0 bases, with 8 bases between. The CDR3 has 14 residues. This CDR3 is CAWSVNSPNYGYTF. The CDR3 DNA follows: TGTGCCTGGAGTGTGAACAGTCCTAACTATGGCTACACCTTC.

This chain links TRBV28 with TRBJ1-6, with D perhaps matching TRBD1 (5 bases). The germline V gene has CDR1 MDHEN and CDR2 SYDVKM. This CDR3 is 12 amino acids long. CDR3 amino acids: CATNPGVTPLHF. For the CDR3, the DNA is TGTGCAACCAACCCGGGGGTTACACCCCTCCACTTT.